Listed here are 16 T cell receptor beta chains from one sample, sequenced in a study of regulatory T cells in long-lasting Graves disease. Researchers made TCR beta libraries by using iRepertoire HTBI primers and running Arm-PCR on CDR3 regions. TCRdb independently ran MiXCR on the multiplex PCR reads; one entry per CDR3 protein. The sample lists roughly 430,000 distinct CDR3 sequences; 21% were seen once. Time point of the sample: persistent/refractory GD, antithyroid drugs over 5 years with positive TRAb. From RNA extracted from PBMCs, the TCR library was made. The sample consisted of peripheral blood mononuclear cells (PBMCs), taken when the disease was refractory, from a patient treated with antithyroid drugs. All receptors derive from a female donor with Graves disease.

The V call is TRBV5-1, the J call TRBJ1-4; D is perhaps TRBD1 (5 bases). The CDR3 length is 13 residues. Per the germline V gene, CDR1 is SGHRS and CDR2 is YFSETQ. V lost 4 bases and J 5 bases, leaving 9 bases between the germline ends. CDR3 loop: CASSRRQNEKLFF. In nucleotides, the CDR3 is TGCGCCAGCAGCAGACGACAGAATGAAAAACTGTTTTTT.

J is TRBJ1-1 and V is TRBV20-1, with unresolved D. The V end lost 6 bases, the J end lost 8 bases, and 16 bases lay between the germline ends. The CDR3 has 12 residues. Germline loops: CDR1 DFQATT, CDR2 SNEGSKA (reference sequence). This CDR3 is CSAPKGTGEAFF. CDR3 nucleotide sequence: TGCAGTGCCCCCAAGGGAACCGGGGAAGCTTTCTTT.

This clonotype occurred a few times. The chain uses TRBV19 and TRBJ2-2; no clear D. V gave up 1 base and J gave up 2 bases, with 8 bases separating them. The CDR3 is 15 residues long. CDR1 is LNHDA, CDR2 SQIVND, per germline (reference sequence). CDR3 sequence: CASSIGTLNTGELFF. The CDR3 DNA follows: TGTGCCAGTAGTATAGGGACCCTTAACACCGGGGAGCTGTTTTTT.

The CDR3 reads CSAGQPTVANTGELFF. CDR3 bases: TGCAGTGCTGGACAGCCCACGGTCGCGAACACCGGGGAGCTGTTTTTT. J is TRBJ2-2 and V is TRBV20-1, with D possibly being TRBD1 (6 bases). V was clipped by 5 bases and J by 0 bases, with 16 bases between them. CDR1 and CDR2 from the germline V gene are DFQATT and SNEGSKA (reference sequence). This CDR3 has 16 amino acids.

This clonotype appeared many times. In nucleotides, the CDR3 is TGTGCCAGCACCCTAAAGGGGGGAACCTATGGCTACACCTTC. Its translation is CASTLKGGTYGYTF. This chain uses TRBV28 with TRBJ1-2, with D maybe TRBD1 (6 bases). Trimming cost V 7 bases and J 4 bases, with 16 bases left between them. The CDR3 covers 14 residues. Per germline, CDR1 MDHEN and CDR2 SYDVKM.

The J gene is TRBJ2-2, the V gene TRBV19; D unresolved. CDR3 size: 14 residues. The germline gives CDR1 LNHDA, CDR2 SQIVND (reference sequence). Trimming removed 9 bases at V and 1 base at J, with 12 bases between. Here the CDR3 DNA reads TGTGCCAGCGAGACGGAGCTGAACACCGGGGAGCTGTTTTTT. Residues: CASETELNTGELFF.

This clonotype was detected many times. V and J are TRBV2 and TRBJ2-7; maybe TRBD1 (6 bases). The V end lost 0 bases, the J end lost 3 bases, and 12 bases lay between the germline ends. The CDR3 spans 15 residues. Looked up from germline, CDR1 is SNHLY and CDR2 is FYNNEI. The CDR3 reads CASSEARQDLYEQYF. The CDR3 DNA follows: TGTGCCAGCAGTGAAGCGCGACAGGACCTCTACGAGCAGTACTTC.

V gene TRBV7-9 combines with J gene TRBJ2-3, with D possibly being TRBD2 (5 bases). V lost 3 bases and J 0 bases, leaving 10 bases between the germline ends. This CDR3 spans 15 amino acids. The germline V gene has CDR1 SEHNR and CDR2 FQNEAQ (reference sequence). The CDR3 DNA reads as TGTGCCAGCAGCTTTGACGGGGTTAGCACAGATACGCAGTATTTT. This encodes CASSFDGVSTDTQYF.

This clonotype was counted many times. V and J are TRBV2 and TRBJ2-6; tentative D call: TRBD1 (6 bases). Trimming stripped 10 bases from V and 2 bases from J, with 9 bases between. This CDR3 region has 13 residues. Per germline, CDR1 SNHLY and CDR2 FYNNEI. As DNA, the CDR3 is TGTGCCACCAACAGGGCTGGGGCCAACGTCCTGACTTTC. Protein: CATNRAGANVLTF.

The CDR3 loop is CASSFLGTGGTDTQYF. The CDR3 bases are TGTGCCAGCAGCTTCCTCGGGACAGGGGGTACAGATACGCAGTATTTT. The chain links TRBV7-2 to TRBJ2-3, with TRBD1 identical over 11 bases. Germline CDR1 is SGHTA and CDR2 is FQGNSA. V gave up 3 bases and J gave up 3 bases; unmatched junction bases: 5. The CDR3 spans 16 residues.

The sample holds many counts of this clonotype. The V and J genes are TRBV20-1 and TRBJ2-2, with TRBD2 matching over 7 bases. Germline V CDR1 and CDR2: DFQATT, SNEGSKA (reference sequence). Germline trimming cut 2 bases from V and 3 bases from J; bases unmatched to any gene: 6. The CDR3 sequence is 15 residues long. In nucleotides, the CDR3 is TGCAGTGCTAGAAGGCGGGAGTGGGACACCGGGGAGCTGTTTTTT. It yields the protein CSARRREWDTGELFF.

This clonotype was seen ten or more times. The chain uses TRBV5-5 and TRBJ2-5; tentatively, D is TRBD1 (5 bases). This CDR3 comprises 14 residues. The V end lost 4 bases, the J end lost 5 bases, and 15 bases lay between the germline ends. Germline V gene data show CDR1 as SGHKS and CDR2 as YYEKEE (reference sequence). The CDR3 loop is CASSDLGARETQYF. The CDR3 coding sequence is TGTGCCAGCAGCGACTTAGGGGCGAGGGAGACCCAGTACTTC.

The table lists this clonotype with many counts. The chain employs TRBV5-5 and TRBJ2-7; possibly TRBD1 for D (6 bases). Per germline, CDR1 SGHKS and CDR2 YYEKEE (reference sequence). The CDR3 extends over 14 amino acids. V was trimmed by 0 bases and J by 0 bases, leaving 7 bases between them. The CDR3 DNA is TGTGCCAGCAGCTTGGAGGGGGTCTCCTACGAGCAGTACTTC. This sequence encodes CASSLEGVSYEQYF.

In its sample, this clonotype was seen many times. The chain links TRBV19 to TRBJ2-2, with 12 bases that match TRBD1. With V trimmed by 6 bases and J by 4 bases, 12 bases remained unmatched. CDR1 and CDR2 (germline): LNHDA, SQIVND (reference sequence). The CDR3 runs to 18 residues. CDR3 coding DNA: TGTGCCAGTAGCTCGGGACAGGGGGCGAAAGGAGGCACCGGGGAGCTGTTTTTT. Translated, it gives CASSSGQGAKGGTGELFF.

This clonotype was picked up a small number of times. The chain employs TRBV19 and TRBJ1-1; D not certain. The CDR3 loop spans 14 amino acids. Germline CDR1 LNHDA, CDR2 SQIVND (reference sequence). The V and J ends lost 4 bases and 1 base respectively, with 10 bases between them. The CDR3 loop is CASSTPSKNTEAFF. CDR3 DNA: TGTGCCAGTAGTACCCCATCCAAGAACACTGAAGCTTTCTTT.

This clonotype showed up just a few times. The chain is built from TRBV19 and TRBJ2-7, with D perhaps TRBD1 or TRBD2 (5 bases each). Trimming removed 5 bases at V and 1 base at J, with 12 bases between. The CDR3 is 14 amino acids. Germline assignment: CDR1 LNHDA and CDR2 SQIVND (reference sequence). The CDR3 sequence: CASSRSRGSYEQYF. DNA of the CDR3: TGTGCCAGTAGTCGGTCGAGGGGTTCCTACGAGCAGTACTTC.